The 9 T cell receptor beta chains below come from one sample, sequenced in a study of cytomegalovirus exposure and HLA in healthy donors. The PCR employed 60 Vbeta primers together with 13 Jbeta primers. Here immunoSEQ multiplex PCR was the method, and the copy in TCRdb shows in-frame clones only, minus some. The sample lists about 130,000 clones, around three quarters occurring once. Source material: PBMCs. The source of these receptors is a man aged 25 to 40 in good health and CMV-seronegative.

The chain combines TRBV11-2 with TRBJ1-4; possibly TRBD1 for D (6 bases). This CDR3 contains 15 residues. V lost 3 bases, J lost 0 bases, and 8 bases lay in between. The V gene's germline CDR1 is SGHAT and CDR2 FQNNGV. The CDR3 spells CASSLPGATNEKLFF. The CDR3 DNA reads as TGTGCCAGCAGCTTGCCAGGGGCAACTAATGAAAAACTGTTTTTT.

The chain recombines TRBV4-2 with TRBJ2-1, with 8 bases that match TRBD2. CDR3 length: 16 residues. Per the germline V gene, CDR1 is LGHNA and CDR2 is YNFKEQ. V dropped 0 bases and J dropped 3; count of bases not matched to a gene: 4. CDR3 bases: TGTGCCAGCAGCCAAGATCACCTAGCGGGCTACAATGAGCAGTTCTTC. This codes for CASSQDHLAGYNEQFF.

The chain has TRBV4-2 and TRBJ1-2; the D is unclear. This CDR3 contains 13 residues. V lost 0 bases and J 4 bases, leaving 6 bases between the germline ends. Per the germline V gene, CDR1 is LGHNA and CDR2 is YNFKEQ. CDR3 residues: CASSQELSYGYTF. CDR3 nucleotide sequence: TGTGCCAGCAGCCAAGAGCTTAGCTATGGCTACACCTTC.

There are a few counts of this clone. This chain joins TRBV4-1 and TRBJ1-4; TRBD1 aligns across 12 bases. The germline V gene encodes CDR1 MGHRA and CDR2 YSYEKL. With V trimmed by 9 bases and J by 5 bases, 10 bases remained unmatched. CDR3 length: 16 residues. CDR3 sequence reads: CARGTGGYSGNEKLFF. Written as DNA, the CDR3 is TGCGCCAGAGGGACAGGGGGCTACTCAGGGAATGAAAAACTGTTTTTT.

The chain employs TRBV27 and TRBJ2-6; TRBD1 agrees at 7 bases. After removal of 5 bases from V and 0 bases from J, the junction contained 16 bases not matched to a gene. Looked up from germline, CDR1 is MNHEY and CDR2 is SMNVEV (reference sequence). The CDR3 is 20 residues long. The CDR3 spells CASSPHIGTATISGANVLTF. The DNA of the CDR3 is TGTGCCAGCAGTCCACACATAGGGACAGCGACTATCTCTGGGGCCAACGTCCTGACTTTC.

In DNA, the CDR3 is TGTGCCAGCAGTTTAAATCTCCCGGGAGCTCGCTACACCTTC. It is translated as CASSLNLPGARYTF. The chain has TRBV27 and TRBJ1-2, with D uncertain. The CDR3 length is 14 residues. V was clipped by 2 bases and J by 9 bases, with 16 bases between them. CDR1 MNHEY and CDR2 SMNVEV come from the germline V gene (reference sequence).

The V gene is TRBV29-1, the J gene TRBJ2-5; the D gene is possibly TRBD2 (5 bases). The J call could be wrong; TRBJ2-7 is a better fit for the DNA end. The germline V gene has CDR1 SQVTM and CDR2 ANQGSEA. The CDR3 contains 15 residues. The CDR3 bases are TGCAGCGTTCGAAGCGGCCCAAGAGTGCCTTACGAGCAGTACTTC. Encoded protein: CSVRSGPRVPYEQYF.

The chain joins TRBV29-1 to TRBJ2-7, with 9 bases identical to TRBD2. This CDR3 is 13 amino acids long. With V trimmed by 4 bases and J by 2 bases, 3 bases remained unmatched. From germline, CDR1 is SQVTM and CDR2 ANQGSEA. The CDR3 DNA reads as TGCAGCGTTGTGACTAGCGGTACCTACGAGCAGTACTTC. Translating it yields CSVVTSGTYEQYF.

The rearrangement joins TRBV28 to TRBJ2-3; 7 bases map to TRBD2. V gave up 3 bases and J gave up 0 bases; unmatched junction bases: 3. Germline CDR1 is MDHEN and CDR2 is SYDVKM. The CDR3 runs 15 residues. CDR3 region: CASSLVSGSTDTQYF. In DNA form, the CDR3 reads TGTGCCAGCAGTTTGGTTAGCGGGAGCACAGATACGCAGTATTTT.